Listed here are 30 T cell receptor beta chains from one sample, sequenced in a study of regulatory T cells in long-lasting Graves disease. CDR3 regions were amplified by Arm-PCR using iRepertoire HTBI primers to build TCR beta libraries. TCRdb analysed the multiplex PCR reads with MiXCR anew, one entry per CDR3 protein. The table includes some 370,000 distinct CDR3 sequences, 12% detected once. Time point noted: newly diagnosed GD, antithyroid drugs for less than 3 months. PBMC-extracted RNA yielded the TCR library. The same data also went into a second study, on T cells in Graves' hyperthyroidism and ophthalmopathy.

The sample was peripheral blood mononuclear cells (PBMCs), taken at new diagnosis, from a patient treated with antithyroid drugs. The receptors here all came from a woman aged 18-35 years with Graves disease.

This clonotype appeared many times. The V and J genes are TRBV12-5 and TRBJ2-3; D remains ambiguous. Germline CDR1 reads LGHNT; CDR2 reads FRNRAP. This CDR3 region has 12 residues. Trimming stripped 3 bases from V and 2 bases from J, with 3 bases between. The chain's CDR3 is CASGFNTDTQYF. CDR3 coding DNA: TGTGCTAGTGGTTTCAACACAGATACGCAGTATTTT.

This clonotype was observed a handful of times. V is TRBV20-1 and J is TRBJ2-1; TRBD1 matches at 12 bases. V was pared by 6 bases and J by 10 bases, with 13 bases of the junction left unmatched. Per germline, CDR1 DFQATT and CDR2 SNEGSKA (reference sequence). CDR3 size: 15 residues. The chain's CDR3 is CSAISLGQGAWEQFF. CDR3 in DNA: TGCAGTGCAATCTCCCTGGGACAGGGGGCATGGGAGCAGTTCTTC.

The V call is TRBV6-5, the J call TRBJ2-5, with unresolved D. V shed 2 bases and J shed 9 bases, with 13 bases lying between them. Germline CDR1 is MNHEY and CDR2 is SVGAGI. The CDR3 runs to 13 residues. The CDR3 coding sequence is TGTGCCAGCAGTTACGACGGTGTCGAGGCCCAGTACTTC. This sequence encodes CASSYDGVEAQYF.

This clonotype was recorded at least ten times. This chain uses TRBV5-1 with TRBJ2-1; 7 bases match TRBD2. After removal of 4 bases from V and 0 bases from J, the junction contained 13 bases not matched to a gene. The germline V gene has CDR1 SGHRS and CDR2 YFSETQ. The CDR3 runs to 18 residues. CDR3 coding DNA: TGCGCCAGCAGCCCCGCCCTTCTTCGCGGGAGCTCCTACAATGAGCAGTTCTTC. Translating it yields CASSPALLRGSSYNEQFF.

The sample holds many counts of this clonotype. The V and J genes are TRBV12-3 or TRBV12-4 and TRBJ1-1; TRBD1 agrees at 9 bases. J gave up 4 bases and V 7 bases, and 13 bases lay outside the gene matches. This CDR3 contains 16 residues. The CDR3 loop reads CASTLLPGQGGTEAFF. The DNA of the CDR3 is TGTGCCAGCACCCTACTTCCGGGACAGGGAGGCACTGAAGCTTTCTTT.

The chain joins TRBV20-1 to TRBJ2-1, with 8 bases lining up with TRBD1. Trimming at V came to 6 bases and at J to 0 bases, leaving 7 bases not matched to a gene. Germline loops: CDR1 DFQATT, CDR2 SNEGSKA (reference sequence). This CDR3 region has 15 residues. The CDR3 region has the DNA TGCAGTGCAACCGACAGGGGCGGCTCCTACAATGAGCAGTTCTTC. Its translation: CSATDRGGSYNEQFF.

The rearrangement uses TRBV12-3 or TRBV12-4 and TRBJ2-5; the match to TRBD2 covers 16 bases. Germline trimming cut 1 base from V and 2 bases from J; bases unmatched to any gene: 1. The CDR3 length is 17 residues. CDR3: CASSLGGLAGGQETQYF. The DNA for the CDR3 is TGTGCCAGCAGTTTAGGGGGACTAGCGGGAGGGCAAGAGACCCAGTACTTC.

This clonotype appeared many times. The rearrangement uses TRBV12-3 or TRBV12-4 and TRBJ1-5; the match to TRBD1 covers 10 bases. V lost 1 base, J lost 6 bases, and 15 bases stayed unmatched. This CDR3 has 19 residues. The CDR3 sequence: CASSLVPLGQGLRGQPQHF. The DNA for the CDR3 is TGTGCCAGCAGTTTAGTACCCTTGGGACAGGGGCTGCGGGGTCAGCCCCAGCATTTT.

The chain is built from TRBV10-3 and TRBJ2-7; the D gene is possibly TRBD2 (5 bases). The germline CDR1 and CDR2 sequences are ENHRY and SYGVKD. The CDR3 totals 14 residues. V shed 2 bases and J shed 0 bases, with 8 bases lying between them. The CDR3 region is CAISEAGSSYEQYV. CDR3 coding DNA: TGTGCCATCAGTGAGGCGGGCAGCTCCTACGAGCAGTACGTC.

Details on this clonotype: A much larger clone lies one base from this, so it may be a read error. The rearrangement links TRBV6-1 to TRBJ2-5; D might be TRBD2 (6 bases). This CDR3 is 13 amino acids long. From germline, CDR1 is MNHNS and CDR2 SASEGT. The CDR3 region is CASAGGGVKTRYF. CDR3 nucleotide sequence: TGTGCCAGCGCCGGTGGAGGGGTGAAGACCCGGTACTTC.

CDR3 amino acids: CAWSRGTGKQPQHF. CDR3 DNA sequence: TGTGCCTGGAGTCGAGGAACAGGGAAACAGCCCCAGCATTTT. The rearrangement uses TRBV30 and TRBJ1-5, with D perhaps TRBD1 (6 bases). In germline, CDR1 is GTSNPN, CDR2 SVGIG (reference sequence). Trimming shortened V by 2 bases and J by 7 bases, and 15 bases separated the two germline ends. The CDR3 has 14 residues.

This clonotype came up once. This chain links TRBV7-6 with TRBJ1-3; D gene uncertain. CDR3 length: 17 amino acids. The V end was cut by 9 bases, the J end by 0 bases, with 21 bases between. CDR1 is SGHVS and CDR2 is FNYEAQ in the germline V gene. CDR3 DNA: TGTGCCAGACTATTGCCCAGAAGAAGGGTCTCTGGAAACACCATATATTTT. It is translated as CARLLPRRRVSGNTIYF.

This clonotype was recorded many times. V gene TRBV6-2 or TRBV6-3 combines with J gene TRBJ1-1; D might be TRBD1 (6 bases). Germline CDR1 MNHEY, CDR2 SVGEGT. Trimming left V 4 bases short and J 8 bases short, with 17 bases between. There are 14 residues in the CDR3. This CDR3 reads CASSLLAVRGEAFF. The CDR3 bases are TGTGCCAGCAGTTTACTGGCCGTCAGGGGAGAAGCTTTCTTT.

This clonotype was counted a single time. A read error may be the cause here, since a much bigger clone is one base away. The chain uses TRBV20-1 and TRBJ2-1; D gene unclear. CDR3 length equals 16 residues. From germline, CDR1 is DFQATT and CDR2 SNEGSKA (reference sequence). CDR3 bases: TGCAGTGCTAGAGATCTCAACTTTGGCGAATACACTGAGCAGTTCTTC. It codes for CSARDLNFGEYTEQFF.

This clonotype was seen repeatedly, ten times or more. The V gene is TRBV6-5, the J gene TRBJ2-1; TRBD2 aligns across 12 bases. With 4 bases clipped from V and 6 bases from J, the junction kept 1 base outside the gene matches. The CDR3 spans 14 residues. The germline CDR1 and CDR2 sequences are MNHEY and SVGAGI. DNA for the CDR3: TGTGCCAGCAGTTGGGGACTAGCGGGCAATGAGCAGTTCTTC. Translation gives CASSWGLAGNEQFF.

The genes are TRBV10-3 and TRBJ2-1, with 13 positions matching TRBD2. Germline trimming cut 2 bases from V and 4 bases from J; bases unmatched to any gene: 2. The CDR3 runs 16 residues. Per germline, CDR1 ENHRY and CDR2 SYGVKD. DNA for the CDR3: TGTGCCATCAGTGAGACTAGCGGGGGGGCTTACAATGAGCAGTTCTTC. Its translation: CAISETSGGAYNEQFF.

Many counts were recorded for this clonotype. A much larger clone sits a single nucleotide away, making a read error possible. The chain links TRBV6-2 or TRBV6-3 to TRBJ2-7, with D hard to call. Per germline, CDR1 MNHEY and CDR2 SVGEGT. The length of the CDR3 is 14 residues. The V end was cut by 0 bases, the J end by 2 bases, with 8 bases between. The CDR3 loop reads CASSYSNGPYEQYF. CDR3 in DNA: TGTGCCAGCAGTTACTCTAACGGGCCCTACGAGCAGTACTTC.

The chain uses TRBV5-4 and TRBJ1-4; the D is unclear. With 3 bases removed from V and 0 bases from J, the gap between germline ends came to 9 bases. Germline values: CDR1 SGHNT, CDR2 YYREEE (reference sequence). The length of the CDR3 is 15 residues. The CDR3 region has the DNA TGTGCCAGCAGCTGGAACAGTGCAACTAATGAAAAACTGTTTTTT. This sequence encodes CASSWNSATNEKLFF.

This clonotype has only a few counts. V usage is TRBV4-1 and J usage is TRBJ2-1; TRBD1 is a possible D gene (6 bases). Germline CDR1 MGHRA, CDR2 YSYEKL. This CDR3 has 16 amino acids. V was pared by 4 bases and J by 9 bases, with 22 bases between. Here the CDR3 reads CASSLLQGTSRGEQFF. CDR3 in DNA: TGCGCCAGCAGCCTCCTTCAGGGGACCAGCCGGGGTGAGCAGTTCTTC.

This clonotype was counted ten times or more. The chain combines TRBV6-1 with TRBJ1-1; D may be TRBD1 (6 bases). The CDR3 runs 14 residues. CDR1 is MNHNS, CDR2 SASEGT, per germline. V was shortened by 6 bases and J by 3 bases, with 14 bases between the two germline ends. The CDR3 nucleotides read TGTGCCAGCAGACCTTTCGGACAGTACACTGAAGCTTTCTTT. It codes for CASRPFGQYTEAFF.

This clonotype appeared many times. The chain employs TRBV10-3 and TRBJ2-1, with 7 bases fitting TRBD2. CDR1 and CDR2 from the germline V gene are ENHRY and SYGVKD. The CDR3 has 16 residues. With 6 bases clipped from V and 6 bases from J, the junction kept 14 bases outside the gene matches. The CDR3 bases are TGTGCCATCAGCCGTCAGGGCGGGAGCCTCGGCAATGAGCAGTTCTTC. It codes for CAISRQGGSLGNEQFF.

This clonotype has at least ten counts. The gene calls are TRBV7-9 and TRBJ1-1; the D gene is possibly TRBD1 (5 bases). Germline CDR1 and CDR2: SEHNR and FQNEAQ (reference sequence). The CDR3 has 14 amino acids. The germline V and J ends were trimmed by 5 bases and 7 bases, with 17 bases remaining between them. The CDR3: CASSIGWGRGEAFF. The CDR3 region has the DNA TGTGCCAGCAGCATTGGGTGGGGCCGGGGTGAAGCTTTCTTT.

The genes are TRBV20-1 and TRBJ1-2; possibly TRBD1 for D (5 bases). Trimming took off 0 bases at V and 4 bases at J, with 27 bases between the two ends. The germline V gene has CDR1 DFQATT and CDR2 SNEGSKA (reference sequence). The CDR3 extends over 19 amino acids. CDR3 nucleotides: TGCAGTGCTAGAGATAGATTTCAAGGGGACCGCTTACACCTCTATGGCTACACCTTC. Translated: CSARDRFQGDRLHLYGYTF.

The chain recombines TRBV27 with TRBJ2-1; TRBD1 aligns across 11 bases. Looked up from germline, CDR1 is MNHEY and CDR2 is SMNVEV (reference sequence). The CDR3 is 14 residues long. J gave up 9 bases and V 8 bases, and 9 bases lay outside the gene matches. The CDR3 nucleotides are TGTGCCAGCGAGCCGGGACAGGGGGTGCGTGAGCAGTTCTTC. Amino acid sequence: CASEPGQGVREQFF.

The chain uses TRBV28 and TRBJ2-1; 14 bases agree with TRBD2. This CDR3 is 16 amino acids long. The germline CDR1 and CDR2 sequences are MDHEN and SYDVKM. V shed 6 bases and J 3 bases; nucleotides not matched to a gene: 4. CDR3 in amino acids: CASRHGLAGGYNEQFF. The CDR3 DNA is TGTGCCAGCAGACATGGACTAGCGGGAGGCTACAATGAGCAGTTCTTC.

This clonotype was detected a few times. The CDR3 sequence: CASSLGLPGQDTGELFF. The DNA for the CDR3 is TGTGCCAGCAGCTTAGGATTACCGGGACAAGACACCGGGGAGCTGTTTTTT. The V gene is TRBV7-9, the J gene TRBJ2-2; maybe TRBD1 (6 bases). Germline loops: CDR1 SEHNR, CDR2 FQNEAQ (reference sequence). Trimming removed 1 base from V and 3 bases from J, with 15 bases in between. The CDR3 runs 17 residues.

This clonotype has ten or more counts. The V gene is TRBV20-1, the J gene TRBJ1-6; D is undetermined. V shed 3 bases and J shed 8 bases, with 11 bases lying between them. The germline V gene has CDR1 DFQATT and CDR2 SNEGSKA (reference sequence). This CDR3 spans 13 amino acids. CDR3 nucleotide sequence: TGCAGTGCTAGGAGGGAAGCGGATTCACCCCTCCACTTT. It translates to CSARREADSPLHF.

This clonotype has a handful of counts. The chain combines TRBV7-8 with TRBJ1-6; D ambiguous. Germline loops: CDR1 SGHVS, CDR2 FQNEAQ. V dropped 5 bases and J dropped 1 base, with 18 bases sitting between them. This CDR3 is 18 amino acids long. This chain's CDR3 is CASSPGPPQISYNSPLHF. The CDR3 nucleotides are TGTGCCAGCAGCCCCGGGCCTCCACAAATTTCCTATAATTCACCCCTCCACTTT.

This clonotype was seen ten or more times. The chain carries TRBV6-1 and TRBJ2-2; no firm D call. This CDR3 is 11 amino acids long. CDR1 MNHNS and CDR2 SASEGT come from the germline V gene. V lost 8 bases and J 5 bases, leaving 6 bases between the germline ends. The CDR3 coding sequence is TGTGCCAGCGGCATTACCGGGGAGCTGTTTTTT. This translates into CASGITGELFF.

V and J are TRBV20-1 and TRBJ2-5; 7 bases agree with TRBD1. In germline, CDR1 is DFQATT, CDR2 SNEGSKA (reference sequence). The CDR3 covers 15 residues. The trim removed 6 bases at V and 0 bases at J, leaving 10 bases unmatched. The CDR3 is CSAGTVVQYQETQYF. For the CDR3, the DNA is TGCAGTGCAGGGACAGTCGTTCAGTACCAAGAGACCCAGTACTTC.